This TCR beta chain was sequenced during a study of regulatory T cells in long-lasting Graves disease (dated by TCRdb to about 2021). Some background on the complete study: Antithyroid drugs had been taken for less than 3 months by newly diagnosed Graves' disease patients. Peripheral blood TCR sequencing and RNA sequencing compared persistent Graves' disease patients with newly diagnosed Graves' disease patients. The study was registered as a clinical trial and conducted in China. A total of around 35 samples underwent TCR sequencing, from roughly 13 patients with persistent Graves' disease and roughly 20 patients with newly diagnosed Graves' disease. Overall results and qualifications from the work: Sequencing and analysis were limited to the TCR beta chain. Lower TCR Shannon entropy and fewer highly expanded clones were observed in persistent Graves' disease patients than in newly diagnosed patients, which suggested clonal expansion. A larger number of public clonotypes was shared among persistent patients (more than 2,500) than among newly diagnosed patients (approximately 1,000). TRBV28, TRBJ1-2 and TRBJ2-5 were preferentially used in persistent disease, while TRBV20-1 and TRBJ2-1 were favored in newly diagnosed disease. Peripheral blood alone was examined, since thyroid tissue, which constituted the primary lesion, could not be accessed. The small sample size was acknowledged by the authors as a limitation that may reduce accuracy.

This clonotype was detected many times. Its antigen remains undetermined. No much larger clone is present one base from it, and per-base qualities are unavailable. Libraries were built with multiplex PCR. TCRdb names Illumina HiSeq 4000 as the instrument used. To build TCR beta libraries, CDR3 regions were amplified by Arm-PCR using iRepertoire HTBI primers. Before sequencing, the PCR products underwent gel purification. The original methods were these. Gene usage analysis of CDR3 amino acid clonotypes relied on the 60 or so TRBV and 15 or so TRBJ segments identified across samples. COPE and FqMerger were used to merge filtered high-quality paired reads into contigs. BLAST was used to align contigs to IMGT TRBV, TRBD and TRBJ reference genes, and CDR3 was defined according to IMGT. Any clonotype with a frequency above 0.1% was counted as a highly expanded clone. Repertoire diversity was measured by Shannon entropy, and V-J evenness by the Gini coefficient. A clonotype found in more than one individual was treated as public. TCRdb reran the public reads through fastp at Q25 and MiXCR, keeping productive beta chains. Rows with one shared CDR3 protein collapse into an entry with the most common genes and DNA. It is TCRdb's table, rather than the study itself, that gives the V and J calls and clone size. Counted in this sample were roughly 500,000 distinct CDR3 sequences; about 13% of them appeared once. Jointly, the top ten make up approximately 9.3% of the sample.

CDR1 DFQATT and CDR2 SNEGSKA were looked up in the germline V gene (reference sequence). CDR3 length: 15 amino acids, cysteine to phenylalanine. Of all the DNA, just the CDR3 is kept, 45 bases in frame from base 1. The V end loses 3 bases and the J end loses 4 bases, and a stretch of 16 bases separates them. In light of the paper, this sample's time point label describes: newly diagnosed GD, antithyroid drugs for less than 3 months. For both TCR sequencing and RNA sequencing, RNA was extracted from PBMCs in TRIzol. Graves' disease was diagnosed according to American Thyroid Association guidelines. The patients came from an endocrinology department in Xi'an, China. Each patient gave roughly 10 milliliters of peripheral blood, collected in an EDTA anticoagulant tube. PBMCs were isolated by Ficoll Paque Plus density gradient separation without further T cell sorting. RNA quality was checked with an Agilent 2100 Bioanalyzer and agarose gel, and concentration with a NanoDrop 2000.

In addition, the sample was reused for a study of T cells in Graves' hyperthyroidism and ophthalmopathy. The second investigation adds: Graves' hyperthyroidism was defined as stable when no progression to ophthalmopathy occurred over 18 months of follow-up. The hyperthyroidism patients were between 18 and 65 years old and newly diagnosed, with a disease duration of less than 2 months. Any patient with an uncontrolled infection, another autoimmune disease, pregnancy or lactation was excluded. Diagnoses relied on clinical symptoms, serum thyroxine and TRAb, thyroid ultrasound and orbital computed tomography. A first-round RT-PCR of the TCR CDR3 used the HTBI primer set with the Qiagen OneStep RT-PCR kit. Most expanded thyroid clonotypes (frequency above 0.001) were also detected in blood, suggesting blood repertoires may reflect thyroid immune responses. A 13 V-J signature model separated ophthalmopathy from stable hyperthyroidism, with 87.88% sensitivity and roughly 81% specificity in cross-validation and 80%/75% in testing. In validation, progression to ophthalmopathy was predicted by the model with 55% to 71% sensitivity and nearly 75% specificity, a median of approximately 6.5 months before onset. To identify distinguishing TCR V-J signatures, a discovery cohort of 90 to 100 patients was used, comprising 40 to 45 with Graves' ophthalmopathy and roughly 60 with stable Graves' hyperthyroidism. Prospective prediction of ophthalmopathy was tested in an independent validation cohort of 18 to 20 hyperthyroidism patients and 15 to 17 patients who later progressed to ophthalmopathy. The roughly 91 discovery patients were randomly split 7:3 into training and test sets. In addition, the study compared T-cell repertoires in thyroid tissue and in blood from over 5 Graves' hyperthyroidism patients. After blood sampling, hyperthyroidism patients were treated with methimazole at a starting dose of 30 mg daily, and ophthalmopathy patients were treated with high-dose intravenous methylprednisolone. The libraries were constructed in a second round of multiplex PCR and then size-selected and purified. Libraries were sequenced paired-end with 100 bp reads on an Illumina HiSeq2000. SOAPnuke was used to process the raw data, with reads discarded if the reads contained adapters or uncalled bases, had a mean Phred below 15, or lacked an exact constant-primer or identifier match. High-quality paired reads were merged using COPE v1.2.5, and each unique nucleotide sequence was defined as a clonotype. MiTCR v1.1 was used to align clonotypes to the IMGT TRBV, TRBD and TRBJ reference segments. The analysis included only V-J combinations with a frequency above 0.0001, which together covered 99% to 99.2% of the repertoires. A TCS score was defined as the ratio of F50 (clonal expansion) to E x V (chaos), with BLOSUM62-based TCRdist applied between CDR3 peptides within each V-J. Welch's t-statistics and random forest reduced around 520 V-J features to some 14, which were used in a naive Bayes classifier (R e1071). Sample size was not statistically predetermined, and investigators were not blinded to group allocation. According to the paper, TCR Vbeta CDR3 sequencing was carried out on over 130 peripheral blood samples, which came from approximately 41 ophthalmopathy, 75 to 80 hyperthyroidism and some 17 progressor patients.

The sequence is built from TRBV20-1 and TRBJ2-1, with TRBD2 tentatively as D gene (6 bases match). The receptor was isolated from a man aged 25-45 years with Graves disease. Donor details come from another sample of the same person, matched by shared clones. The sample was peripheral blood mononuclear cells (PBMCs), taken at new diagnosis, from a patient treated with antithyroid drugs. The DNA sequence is TGCAGTGCTAGTCTTCCGGGAGTTAGATACAATGAGCAGTTCTTC. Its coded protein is CSASLPGVRYNEQFF.